The rows below give T cell receptor beta chains drawn from one sample of a study of identical twins. Each CDR3 protein is one row after TCRdb ran MiXCR on the 5' RACE reads. The data contain 700,000 or so distinct CDR3 sequences, approximately 22% of them singletons. These data were also filed under a second study, of T cells expressing NK-cell markers.

Sequencing was performed on PBMCs. Receptors were obtained from a woman aged 18-29 years in good health. CDR3s include the opening cysteine and the closing phenylalanine or tryptophan. A D gene is named only where the DNA matches it firmly. Where a row states a size, it is once, few, many or the class of an expanded clone; other rows omit it.

TRBJ2-5 TRBV20-1 . few TGCAGTGCTACCAGTCGCCAAGAGACCCAGTACTTC CSATSRQETQYF
TRBJ1-6 TRBV9 TRBD1 many TGTGCCAGCAGCGTAGAAGACAGGGCTGGGTCACCCCTCCACTTT CASSVEDRAGSPLHF
TRBJ2-3 TRBV10-3 TRBD2 few TGTGCCATCAGTCCTGCGACTAGCGGGAGAACAGATACGCAGTATTTT CAISPATSGRTDTQYF
TRBJ1-5 TRBV7-9 TRBD1 many TGTGCCAGCAGCCCGGGGACAGTTAGCAATCAGCCCCAGCATTTT CASSPGTVSNQPQHF
TRBJ2-3 TRBV7-2 . many TGTGCCAGCAGCCCCATAGGGGGAGAACAGTATTTT CASSPIGGEQYF
TRBJ2-3 TRBV7-9 . . TGTGCCAGCAGCTTAAGGCTAGGTGGGGCTTACACAGATACGCAGTATTTT CASSLRLGGAYTDTQYF
TRBJ2-1 TRBV5-8 . . TGTGCCAGCAGCGGCACGCCCAACCACAATGAGCAGTTCTTC CASSGTPNHNEQFF
TRBJ2-7 TRBV20-1 TRBD1 . TGCAGTGCTAATAAGGGGACAGGGCGCGAGCAGTACTTC CSANKGTGREQYF
TRBJ2-7 TRBV29-1 TRBD2 . TGCAGCGTCCTAGCGGGGGGCCTTGGGGAGCAGTACTTC CSVLAGGLGEQYF
TRBJ2-1 TRBV2 . . TGTGCCAGCAGTGAGGGACAAAGCAACAATGAGCAGTTCTTC CASSEGQSNNEQFF
TRBJ2-5 TRBV19 . few TGTGCCAGTAGTATACGGGGGATAGAGACCCAGTACTTC CASSIRGIETQYF